The 3 T cell receptor beta chains given below trace back to one sample, sequenced in a study of blood T cell repertoires in COVID-19. Only in-frame clones appear in the TCRdb table, and some are missing; sequencing was by immunoSEQ multiplex PCR. In the table there are over 250,000 clones, 70% to 80% of which are singletons. Sequenced input: peripheral blood. Receptors were obtained from a woman of 80 years or more with acute or convalescent COVID-19.

This chain uses TRBV5-1 with TRBJ2-7; 10 bases match TRBD2. The CDR3 has 14 residues. V dropped 5 bases and J dropped 6; count of bases not matched to a gene: 8. Germline assignment: CDR1 SGHRS and CDR2 YFSETQ. In DNA form, the CDR3 reads TGCGCCAGCAGTGCGAGCGGGGGGGTACCCGAGCAGTACTTC. Amino acids: CASSASGGVPEQYF.

The chain recombines TRBV28 with TRBJ2-1; D gene ambiguous. The germline V gene encodes CDR1 MDHEN and CDR2 SYDVKM. This CDR3 is 17 amino acids long. Between the trimmed V and J ends, which lost 4 bases and 8 bases, there was a span of 24 bases. The CDR3 region is CASSYAPGDRLLDEQFF. Written as DNA, the CDR3 is TGTGCCAGCAGTTACGCCCCCGGAGACCGCCTGTTGGATGAGCAGTTCTTC.

This clone was counted once. V is TRBV7-9 and J is TRBJ1-2, with D possibly TRBD1 on 5 matching bases. The V gene lost 5 bases and the J gene lost 8 bases, with 9 bases spanning the gap. CDR1 and CDR2 from the germline V gene are SEHNR and FQNEAQ (reference sequence). This CDR3 has 11 residues. CDR3 DNA sequence: TGTGCCAGCAGCAACCGACAGGGCTACACCTTC. Its translation: CASSNRQGYTF.